The rows below give T cell receptor beta chains drawn from one sample of a study of a mutant IDH1 vaccine in newly diagnosed glioma. The method was immunoSEQ multiplex PCR; TCRdb's version includes in-frame clones alone and lacks a portion of them. The sample comprises about 23,000 clones, around 79% of which are singletons, and around 7.5% rests with the top ten. These TCRs are of unknown antigen specificity. The sequencing here drew on PBMCs, taken from a glioma patient whose treatment included an IDH1 peptide vaccine. All receptors derive from a man aged 35 to 55 with glioma. Both conserved end residues are part of each CDR3. A D gene is named only where the DNA matches it firmly. Size values are once, few and many counts, or a class for expanded clones, and some rows have none.

J gene: TRBJ2-2; clone size: -; D gene: TRBD1; V gene: TRBV5-1; CDR3 protein: CASSSNRGIDTGELFF; CDR3 DNA: TGCGCCAGCAGCTCAAACAGGGGAATCGACACCGGGGAGCTGTTTTTT
J gene: TRBJ2-7; clone size: -; D gene: -; V gene: TRBV19; CDR3 protein: CASSIDLALSSYEQYF; CDR3 DNA: TGTGCCAGTAGTATAGATCTCGCGTTAAGCTCCTACGAGCAGTACTTC
J gene: TRBJ2-2; clone size: once; D gene: -; V gene: TRBV5-6; CDR3 protein: CASSQKRGRFTGELFF; CDR3 DNA: TGTGCCAGCAGCCAGAAACGGGGAAGATTTACCGGGGAGCTGTTTTTT
J gene: TRBJ1-1; clone size: few; D gene: TRBD1; V gene: TRBV4-1; CDR3 protein: CASSRTGFTVNTEAFF; CDR3 DNA: TGCGCCAGCAGCCGGACAGGGTTTACAGTGAACACTGAAGCTTTCTTT
J gene: TRBJ2-1; clone size: -; D gene: -; V gene: TRBV9; CDR3 protein: CASSVTGEGNEQFF; CDR3 DNA: TGTGCCAGCAGCGTAACAGGGGAGGGGAATGAGCAGTTCTTC
J gene: TRBJ1-6; clone size: -; D gene: -; V gene: TRBV19; CDR3 protein: CASNQGLYNSPLHF; CDR3 DNA: TGTGCCAGTAACCAGGGCCTCTATAATTCACCCCTCCACTTT
J gene: TRBJ2-3; clone size: -; D gene: TRBD1; V gene: TRBV11-2; CDR3 protein: CASSPRRDRVTDTQYF; CDR3 DNA: TGTGCCAGCAGCCCGAGACGGGACAGGGTCACAGATACGCAGTATTTT
J gene: TRBJ1-3; clone size: -; D gene: -; V gene: TRBV14; CDR3 protein: CASSRTTSSGNTIYF; CDR3 DNA: TGTGCCAGCAGCCGGACCACTAGTTCGGGGAACACCATATATTTT
J gene: TRBJ1-1; clone size: -; D gene: -; V gene: TRBV9; CDR3 protein: CASSPDEGEFEAFF; CDR3 DNA: TGTGCCAGCAGCCCTGATGAGGGAGAATTTGAAGCTTTCTTT
J gene: TRBJ2-2; clone size: large; D gene: TRBD1; V gene: TRBV29-1; CDR3 protein: CSVTTGATGELFF; CDR3 DNA: TGCAGCGTCACGACAGGGGCGACCGGGGAGCTGTTTTTT
J gene: TRBJ2-7; clone size: -; D gene: -; V gene: TRBV5-1; CDR3 protein: CASSSGPGDEQYF; CDR3 DNA: TGCGCCAGCAGCTCGGGCCCTGGGGACGAGCAGTACTTC
J gene: TRBJ1-5; clone size: once; D gene: -; V gene: TRBV6-5; CDR3 protein: CASSPGTSWQPQHF; CDR3 DNA: TGTGCCAGCAGCCCTGGGACGAGTTGGCAGCCCCAGCATTTT
J gene: TRBJ2-2; clone size: -; D gene: TRBD2; V gene: TRBV7-2; CDR3 protein: CASSLGSSGSPGELFF; CDR3 DNA: TGTGCCAGCAGCTTAGGCTCTAGCGGGAGTCCCGGGGAGCTGTTTTTT
J gene: TRBJ2-3; clone size: -; D gene: TRBD1; V gene: TRBV4-1; CDR3 protein: CASSPGGTGFTDTQYF; CDR3 DNA: TGCGCCAGCAGCCCAGGGGGGACAGGGTTCACAGATACGCAGTATTTT